A selection of T cell receptor beta chains follows, all from one sample in a study of T cell responses to AZD1222 COVID-19 vaccine. Only in-frame clones appear in the TCRdb table, and some are missing; sequencing was by immunoSEQ multiplex PCR. The sample holds approximately 70,000 clones, roughly 82% seen once. The sequenced sample was peripheral blood, obtained on day 0 of AZD1222 vaccination. The receptors originated from an adult in good health. Each CDR3 is given with its conserved first and last residue. A D gene is named only where the DNA matches it firmly. Part of the rows lack a size; the others show once, few, many or a class for expanded clones.

j_gene	abundance	v_gene	d_gene	len	CDR3nt	CDR3aa
TRBJ2-1	few	TRBV7-9	TRBD1	14	TGTGCCAGCAGGAGAGGGACAGGGAACAATGAGCAGTTCTTC	CASRRGTGNNEQFF
TRBJ1-5	.	TRBV6-6	.	16	TGTGCCAGCAGCCGCCAAACCGGGACATCGAGTCAGCCCCAGCATTTT	CASSRQTGTSSQPQHF
TRBJ2-5	few	TRBV5-1	TRBD2	15	TGCGCCAGCAGCCCCGGGCGGGGGGTCGGAGAGACCCAGTACTTC	CASSPGRGVGETQYF
TRBJ2-5	.	TRBV20-1	TRBD1	14	TGCAGTGCAAGTCCGGGACAGGGGCAAGAGACCCAGTACTTC	CSASPGQGQETQYF
TRBJ1-1	.	TRBV25-1	.	14	TGTGCCAGCAGTGGCCCAGGCTCGAACACTGAAGCTTTCTTT	CASSGPGSNTEAFF
TRBJ2-5	.	TRBV11-1	TRBD2	15	TGTGCCAGCAGCTTAGGGCTAGCGGGGCAAGAGACCCAGTACTTC	CASSLGLAGQETQYF
TRBJ2-5	.	TRBV7-2	.	13	TGTGCCAGCAGCACCGGGGGTTGGGAGACCCAGTACTTC	CASSTGGWETQYF
TRBJ2-3	.	TRBV5-6	.	16	TGTGCCAGCAGCTCCGGGACCGGTCTAGTCCCAGATACGCAGTATTTT	CASSSGTGLVPDTQYF
TRBJ1-5	.	TRBV4-2	.	16	TGTGCCAGCAGCCAAGATGGAGGGCAGGGCGGACAGCCCCAGCATTTT	CASSQDGGQGGQPQHF
TRBJ1-3	.	TRBV4-3	.	16	TGCGCCAGCAGCCAAGATCTGGGGTTCTCTGGAAACACCATATATTTT	CASSQDLGFSGNTIYF
TRBJ2-7	few	TRBV13	.	15	TGTGCCAGCAGCTTAGGCGGGTCCCCCCTCTACGAGCAGTACTTC	CASSLGGSPLYEQYF
TRBJ2-7	.	TRBV7-9	.	13	TGTGCCAGCAGCAGCTTATACTCATACGAGCAGTACTTC	CASSSLYSYEQYF
TRBJ2-1	.	TRBV7-7	TRBD1	15	TGTGCTAGCAGCACGGGACAGGGTCCCCTCCTAGAGCAGTTCTTC	CASSTGQGPLLEQFF
TRBJ1-5	.	TRBV6-4	.	13	TGTGCCAGCAGTCTAGGGGAGGGACAGCCCCAGCATTTT	CASSLGEGQPQHF
TRBJ1-5	.	TRBV18	.	13	TGTGCCAGCTCACGGGATTTCTCTCAGCCCCAGCATTTT	CASSRDFSQPQHF
TRBJ2-3	.	TRBV4-2	.	17	TGTGCCAGCAGCCAAGAATCGGGCCTAGCGATACCAGATACGCAGTATTTT	CASSQESGLAIPDTQYF
TRBJ2-3	once	TRBV5-4	.	15	TGTGCCAGCAGCTCGCGGAGGGAGACCACAGATACGCAGTATTTT	CASSSRRETTDTQYF
TRBJ1-3	.	TRBV2	TRBD1	16	TGTGCCAGCAGGGAATTGACAGGGACATCTGGAAACACCATATATTTT	CASRELTGTSGNTIYF
TRBJ1-2	few	TRBV7-9	.	14	TGTGCCAGCAGCTTAGGAGGGGGTGACTATGGCTACACCTTC	CASSLGGGDYGYTF
TRBJ1-2	.	TRBV6-5	.	13	TGTGCCAGCAGTTACGTTCAGGCCTATGGCTACACCTTC	CASSYVQAYGYTF